This TCR beta chain emerged from a study of T cell responses to AZD1222 COVID-19 vaccine. Study conclusions and caveats: Researchers report vaccine-associated CD4 TCRs spanning spike, with dominance at 160-218 and 743-854. Sampling captured repertoires only after the peak T cell response.

The ends lost 5 bases at V and 4 bases at J; junction bases unmatched: 5. Germline lookup yields CDR1 SGHKS and CDR2 YYEKEE (reference sequence). The CDR3 is made up of 14 amino acids. The protocol was immunoSEQ multiplex PCR, while the TCRdb copy is restricted to in-frame clones and leaves out a portion. The sample records about 170,000 clones, approximately 95% being singletons. Comments on this clone: Its target is unknown.

The receptor was isolated from an adult in good health. The chain has TRBV5-5 and TRBJ1-5; 8 bases are shared with TRBD1. The input for sequencing was peripheral blood, taken on day 0 of AZD1222 vaccination. This CDR3 is CASSRTGLNQPQHF. DNA of the CDR3: TGTGCCAGCAGTCGGACAGGGCTAAATCAGCCCCAGCATTTT. Full variable domain (outside the CDR3, taken from reference TRBV5-5 and TRBJ1-5): DAGVTQSPTHLIKTRGQQVTLRCSPISGHKSVSWYQQVLGQGPQFIFQYYEKEERGRGNFPDRFSARQFPNYSSELNVNALLLGDSALYLCASSRTGLNQPQHFGDGTRLSIL.